Here is one TCR beta chain with its context. Its antigen remains unidentified. The sample belongs to a study of T cell responses to AZD1222 COVID-19 vaccine. Whole-study findings and limits: Spike-specific TCR breadth and depth grew following two AZD1222 doses.

The data were produced by immunoSEQ multiplex PCR, yet TCRdb's version contains in-frame clones alone and is incomplete. The top ten hold about 0.53% of the sample, which has about 180,000 clones, around 88% seen once. The V gene's germline CDR1 is LNHDA and CDR2 SQIVND (reference sequence). Trimming removed 3 bases at V and 7 bases at J, with 6 bases between. The CDR3 consists of 11 residues. The source was peripheral blood, collected on day 0 of AZD1222 vaccination. The clonotype originates from an adult in good health. The rearrangement joins TRBV19 to TRBJ1-1, with D uncertain. The CDR3 DNA is TGTGCCAGTAGTATGGGGTTTGAAGCTTTCTTT. Translation: CASSMGFEAFF.